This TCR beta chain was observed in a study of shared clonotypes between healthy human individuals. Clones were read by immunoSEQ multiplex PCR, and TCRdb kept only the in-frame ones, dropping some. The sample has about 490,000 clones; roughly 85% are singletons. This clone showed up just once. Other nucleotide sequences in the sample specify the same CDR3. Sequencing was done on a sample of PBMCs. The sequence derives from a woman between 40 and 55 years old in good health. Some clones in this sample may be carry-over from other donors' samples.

The CDR3 spells CASSPGSTDTQYF. The CDR3 bases are TGTGCCAGCTCACCTGGTAGCACAGATACGCAGTATTTT. This chain connects TRBV18 to TRBJ2-3; D call uncertain. Trimming took 3 bases from V and 0 from J, leaving 4 bases between them. Germline V gene sequence: CDR1 KGHSH, CDR2 LQKENI. This CDR3 contains 13 residues.